This entry concerns a single T cell receptor (beta chain). The antigen remains undetermined. Repertoires were generated with immunoSEQ multiplex PCR, while TCRdb's copy carries only in-frame clones and drops some. Of tens of thousands of clones in the sample, roughly 86% are singletons; the top ten hold roughly 2.3%. The data stem from a study of lymphopenia after photon versus proton radiotherapy. Study-wide points: Relative stability marked proton patients; photon patients lost diversity and naive cells.

Here the sequenced sample was peripheral blood, taken from a patient treated with photon-based radiotherapy. This receptor was identified in a man aged 40-50 years with gastric cancer.

Written as DNA, the CDR3 is TGTGCCAGCAGTTACTCTAGTCTGGGGGCCGGCCGGGAGCAGTACTTC. This codes for CASSYSSLGAGREQYF. The chain combines TRBV6-5 with TRBJ2-7; D is possibly TRBD1 (6 bases). Between the trimmed V and J ends, which lost 0 bases and 7 bases, there was a span of 19 bases. The V gene's germline CDR1 is MNHEY and CDR2 SVGAGI. CDR3 size: 16 residues.